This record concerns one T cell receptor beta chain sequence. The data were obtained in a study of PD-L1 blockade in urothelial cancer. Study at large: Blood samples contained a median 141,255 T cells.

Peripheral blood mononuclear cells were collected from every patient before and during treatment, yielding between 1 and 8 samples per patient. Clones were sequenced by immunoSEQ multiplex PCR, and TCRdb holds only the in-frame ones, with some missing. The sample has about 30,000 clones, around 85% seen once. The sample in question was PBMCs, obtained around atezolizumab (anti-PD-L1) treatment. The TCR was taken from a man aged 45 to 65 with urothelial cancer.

CDR3 in DNA: TGTGCCAGCTCAGCAATGAGGGGGAGCTCCTACGAGCAGTACTTC. Amino acids: CASSAMRGSSYEQYF. The chain is built from TRBV18 and TRBJ2-7, with D possibly matching TRBD1 (6 bases). Trimming stripped 5 bases from V and 0 bases from J, with 14 bases between. Germline values: CDR1 KGHSH, CDR2 LQKENI. This CDR3 region has 15 residues.